These 9 T cell receptor beta chains were all obtained from the same sample, sequenced in a study of blood T cell repertoires in COVID-19. Sequencing was performed with immunoSEQ multiplex PCR; in TCRdb, only in-frame clones are kept and a portion is missing. The sample holds about 120,000 clones; roughly three quarters are singletons and the top ten take 3% to 4.5%. The material sequenced was peripheral blood. The receptor set was obtained from a woman of 80 years or more with acute or convalescent COVID-19.

The chain joins TRBV27 to TRBJ2-2; 10 bases fit TRBD2. The V gene's germline CDR1 is MNHEY and CDR2 SMNVEV (reference sequence). The V segment lost 2 bases and the J segment 4 bases; nucleotides outside the gene matches: 4. The CDR3 sequence is 16 residues long. DNA for the CDR3: TGTGCCAGCAGTTTAAGAGCGGGAGGGGGCACCGGGGAGCTGTTTTTT. Translation gives CASSLRAGGGTGELFF.

The CDR3 region is CASSDVRDRVKSYEQYF. The CDR3 nucleotides are TGTGCCAGCAGTGACGTTCGGGACAGGGTTAAGAGCTACGAGCAGTACTTC. The chain joins TRBV6-4 to TRBJ2-7; the match to TRBD1 covers 9 bases. The V segment lost 2 bases and the J segment 3 bases; nucleotides outside the gene matches: 11. The V gene's germline CDR1 is MRHNA and CDR2 SNTAGT. This CDR3 is built from 17 residues.

V and J are TRBV5-4 and TRBJ1-2; 7 bases fit TRBD1. After removal of 3 bases from V and 3 bases from J, the junction contained 8 bases not matched to a gene. Germline V gives CDR1 SGHNT, CDR2 YYREEE (reference sequence). CDR3 length: 15 amino acids. CDR3 nucleotide sequence: TGTGCCAGCAGCTCTTATTCTACAGGGGACTATGGCTACACCTTC. Translation gives CASSSYSTGDYGYTF.

The rearrangement uses TRBV28 and TRBJ1-5; D not resolved. V was pared by 3 bases and J by 1 base, with 13 bases between. The CDR3 covers 16 residues. Germline V lookup: CDR1 MDHEN, CDR2 SYDVKM. In nucleotides, the CDR3 is TGTGCCAGCAGTTTCTTAGTACGGAGGAGCAATCAGCCCCAGCATTTT. This encodes CASSFLVRRSNQPQHF.

The gene calls are TRBV30 and TRBJ2-5; 8 nucleotides agree with TRBD2. The germline CDR1 and CDR2 sequences are GTSNPN and SVGIG (reference sequence). V was clipped by 1 base and J by 5 bases; unmatched bases: 0. This CDR3 has 12 residues. In DNA, the CDR3 is TGTGCCTGGAGTGCTAGCGGGGAGACCCAGTACTTC. This sequence encodes CAWSASGETQYF.

V and J are TRBV18 and TRBJ2-3; 7 bases agree with TRBD2. This CDR3 contains 17 residues. V dropped 2 bases and J dropped 3; count of bases not matched to a gene: 11. Germline V CDR1 and CDR2: KGHSH, LQKENI. CDR3 amino acids: CASSPIQAGYDTDTQYF. The CDR3, as DNA: TGTGCCAGCTCACCAATTCAAGCGGGATATGATACAGATACGCAGTATTTT.

With regard to this clone: In the same sample, other DNA sequences code for this CDR3. The DNA for the CDR3 is TGTGCCAGCTCACCGTTGACAGGCGACAATGAGCAGTTCTTC. Translation gives CASSPLTGDNEQFF. V and J are TRBV18 and TRBJ2-1; TRBD1 might be the D (6 bases). Trimming pared 3 bases from V and 5 bases from J, leaving 11 bases between. The CDR3 spans 14 residues. Germline-derived CDR1 and CDR2 are KGHSH and LQKENI.

The chain has TRBV24-1 and TRBJ2-1; 10 nucleotides line up with TRBD1. CDR1 KGHDR and CDR2 SFDVKD come from the germline V gene. Trimming removed 3 bases from V and 7 bases from J; junction bases left unmatched: 5. The CDR3 totals 15 residues. The CDR3 here is CATSDPGQGRNEQFF. CDR3 nucleotide sequence: TGTGCCACCAGTGATCCGGGACAGGGGAGGAATGAGCAGTTCTTC.

The CDR3 spells CSVGTSGASTDTQYF. CDR3 coding DNA: TGCAGCGTGGGGACTAGCGGGGCAAGCACAGATACGCAGTATTTT. The V call is TRBV29-1, the J call TRBJ2-3, with TRBD2 matching 13 bases. Trimming cost V 6 bases and J 0 bases; bases outside gene matches: 3. Germline CDR1 is SQVTM and CDR2 is ANQGSEA. This CDR3 contains 15 residues.